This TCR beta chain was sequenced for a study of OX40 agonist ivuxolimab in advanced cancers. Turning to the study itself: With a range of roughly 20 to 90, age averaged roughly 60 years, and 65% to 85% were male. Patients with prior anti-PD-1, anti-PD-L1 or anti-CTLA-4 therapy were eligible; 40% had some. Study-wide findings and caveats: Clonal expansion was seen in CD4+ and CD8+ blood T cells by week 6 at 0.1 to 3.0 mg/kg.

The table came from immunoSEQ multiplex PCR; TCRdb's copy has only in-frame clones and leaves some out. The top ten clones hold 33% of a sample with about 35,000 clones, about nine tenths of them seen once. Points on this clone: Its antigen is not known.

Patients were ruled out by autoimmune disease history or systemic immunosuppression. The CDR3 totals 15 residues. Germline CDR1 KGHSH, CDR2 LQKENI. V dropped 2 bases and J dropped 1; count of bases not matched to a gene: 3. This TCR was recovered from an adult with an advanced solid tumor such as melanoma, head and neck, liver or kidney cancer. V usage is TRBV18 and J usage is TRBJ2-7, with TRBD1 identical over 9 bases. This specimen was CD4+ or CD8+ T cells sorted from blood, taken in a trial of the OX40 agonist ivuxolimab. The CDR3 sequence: CASSPTGTGSYEQYF. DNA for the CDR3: TGTGCCAGCTCACCAACCGGGACAGGGTCCTACGAGCAGTACTTC.